This T cell receptor (beta chain) was sequenced during a study of cytomegalovirus exposure and HLA in healthy donors. Looked up from germline, CDR1 is SGHDT and CDR2 is YYEEEE. Trimming at V came to 3 bases and at J to 2 bases, leaving 4 bases not matched to a gene. The CDR3 runs to 14 residues. The PCR employed 60 Vbeta primers together with 13 Jbeta primers. Measured with immunoSEQ multiplex PCR; TCRdb has only the in-frame clones, and not every one. The data contain roughly 71,000 clones, approximately 60% of them singletons. Sequencing input: PBMCs. This sequence originates from a man younger than 40 in good health and CMV-seronegative. The chain carries TRBV5-6 and TRBJ2-5; 7 positions agree with TRBD1. The CDR3 region is CASSYTTGQETQYF. Written as DNA, the CDR3 is TGTGCCAGCAGCTATACGACAGGGCAAGAGACCCAGTACTTC.